This T cell receptor beta chain was retrieved from a study of cytomegalovirus exposure and HLA in healthy donors. A multiplex PCR was run with 60 Vbeta primers and 13 Jbeta primers. This table comes from immunoSEQ multiplex PCR, and its TCRdb copy is limited to in-frame clones, with some not included. The sample contains tens of thousands of clones, about 68% of which appear only once. Per germline, CDR1 MNHEY and CDR2 SVGAGI. The CDR3 has 14 amino acids. V dropped 4 bases and J dropped 11; count of bases not matched to a gene: 12. This sequence was found in a human donor in good health. The V call is TRBV6-5, the J call TRBJ1-1, with 8 bases that match TRBD1. The specimen was PBMCs. As DNA, the CDR3 is TGTGCCAGCAGTTCAAGTTCCTGGACAGGGCTGGCTTTCTTT. Amino acid sequence: CASSSSSWTGLAFF.